The 32 T cell receptor beta chains below come from one sample, sequenced in a study of graft-versus-host responses after intestinal transplantation. Assay: immunoSEQ multiplex PCR; the TCRdb copy retains only in-frame clones and omits some. The sample includes tens of thousands of clones, around 94% of them seen just once. This specimen was PBMCs, taken 16 days after intestinal transplant. The receptors come from a human patient who received an intestinal transplant, so some T cells may come from the graft donor.

The chain uses TRBV13 and TRBJ1-1, with D perhaps matching TRBD1 (5 bases). Trimming took 4 bases from V and 4 from J, leaving 19 bases between them. From germline, CDR1 is PRHDT and CDR2 FYEKMQ (reference sequence). This CDR3 spans 16 amino acids. The DNA of the CDR3 is TGTGCCAGCAGCTCCACATCCGGGCCGGGACCCACTGAAGCTTTCTTT. Residues: CASSSTSGPGPTEAFF.

This clone was picked up one time. The V gene is TRBV9, the J gene TRBJ2-7; no reliable D call. Germline loops: CDR1 SGDLS, CDR2 YYNGEE. CDR3 length: 12 amino acids. Trimming cost V 0 bases and J 7 bases, with 8 bases left between them. The CDR3 loop is CASSVGLGEQYF. The CDR3 DNA sequence: TGTGCCAGCAGCGTAGGATTAGGTGAGCAGTACTTC.

As concerns this clone: The germline gene is not matched at one end of the junction; a read error may be the cause. This chain joins TRBV6-5 and TRBJ1-1; maybe TRBD1 (5 bases). The CDR3 is 13 amino acids. CDR1 and CDR2 from the germline V gene are MNHEY and SVGAGI. This chain's CDR3 is CAGSYGAGGEAFF. CDR3 nucleotide sequence: TGTGCCGGCAGTTACGGGGCAGGAGGTGAAGCTTTCTTT.

The chain carries TRBV6-5 and TRBJ1-1; TRBD1 matches at 7 bases. CDR3 length: 12 residues. V lost 5 bases and J lost 5; bases outside the gene matches: 2. Looked up from germline, CDR1 is MNHEY and CDR2 is SVGAGI. The CDR3 loop is CASSPTGTEAFF. In DNA, the CDR3 is TGTGCCAGCAGTCCGACAGGGACTGAAGCTTTCTTT.

The rearrangement uses TRBV29-1 and TRBJ2-1; D possibly corresponds to TRBD2 (5 bases). Germline CDR1 is SQVTM and CDR2 is ANQGSEA. There are 13 residues in the CDR3. The V and J ends lost 5 bases and 0 bases respectively, with 8 bases between them. For the CDR3, the DNA is TGCAGCGTTAGGACTGACTCCTACAATGAGCAGTTCTTC. Its protein product is CSVRTDSYNEQFF.

This clone appeared once. The V gene is TRBV15, the J gene TRBJ2-5; TRBD2 aligns across 7 bases. Germline V gene lookup returns CDR1 LNHNV and CDR2 YYDKDF (reference sequence). The CDR3 length is 15 residues. The V segment lost 3 bases and the J segment 5 bases; nucleotides outside the gene matches: 9. The CDR3 DNA is TGTGCCACCAGCAGGGATTACGGGGAGGGGGAGACCCAGTACTTC. Its translation is CATSRDYGEGETQYF.

The chain carries TRBV28 and TRBJ2-3; TRBD1 aligns across 7 bases. V lost 2 bases, J lost 6 bases, and 8 bases stayed unmatched. The CDR3 is 15 amino acids. The germline V gene has CDR1 MDHEN and CDR2 SYDVKM. This chain's CDR3 is CASSLLGQRWDTQYF. For the CDR3, the DNA is TGTGCCAGCAGTTTACTGGGACAGCGCTGGGATACGCAGTATTTT.

V and J are TRBV7-9 and TRBJ2-2, with 7 bases fitting TRBD1. With V trimmed by 7 bases and J by 1 base, 6 bases remained unmatched. This CDR3 contains 15 residues. Germline values: CDR1 SEHNR, CDR2 FQNEAQ (reference sequence). The CDR3 DNA reads TGTGCCAGCAACGATAGGGACAGGAACACCGGGGAGCTGTTTTTT. The encoded protein is CASNDRDRNTGELFF.

V is TRBV2 and J is TRBJ2-6, with 10 bases that match TRBD2. Germline CDR1 and CDR2: SNHLY and FYNNEI. The V and J ends lost 7 bases and 2 bases, in that order; junction bases with no gene match: 2. The length of the CDR3 is 15 residues. The CDR3 loop reads CASMGLAPGANVLTF. Here the CDR3 DNA reads TGTGCCAGCATGGGACTAGCGCCTGGGGCCAACGTCCTGACTTTC. Full variable domain (missing parts from reference TRBV2 and TRBJ2-6): EPEVTQTPSHQVTQMGQEVILRCVPISNHLYFYWYRQILGQKVEFLVSFYNNEISEKSEIFDDQFSVERPDGSNFTLKIRSTKLEDSAMYFCASMGLAPGANVLTFGAGSRLTVL.

This clone was counted a single time. The rearrangement links TRBV15 to TRBJ1-1; 10 nucleotides line up with TRBD1. Germline assignment: CDR1 LNHNV and CDR2 YYDKDF (reference sequence). This CDR3 is built from 14 residues. J was trimmed by 8 bases and V by 3 bases; bases with no gene match: 6. CDR3: CATSRGDRGTEAFF. The DNA for the CDR3 is TGTGCCACCAGCAGGGGGGACAGGGGCACAGAAGCTTTCTTT.

This rearrangement joins TRBV10-3 to TRBJ2-5, with TRBD1 matching 8 bases. This CDR3 is 19 amino acids long. V lost 6 bases to trimming and J lost 2 bases; unmatched junction nucleotides: 20. Germline loops: CDR1 ENHRY, CDR2 SYGVKD. The CDR3 reads CAISPWGEDRGRLQETQYF. The CDR3, as DNA: TGTGCCATCAGCCCCTGGGGGGAAGACAGGGGAAGACTTCAAGAGACCCAGTACTTC.

The chain's CDR3 is CASTLEATNEKLFF. In DNA form, the CDR3 reads TGTGCCAGCACGTTGGAGGCAACTAATGAAAAACTGTTTTTT. This rearrangement joins TRBV19 to TRBJ1-4; D gene unclear. From germline, CDR1 is LNHDA and CDR2 SQIVND (reference sequence). Trimming pared 9 bases from V and 0 bases from J, leaving 11 bases between. The CDR3 sequence is 14 residues long.

The rearrangement joins TRBV5-1 to TRBJ2-3; TRBD2 matches 12 bases. This CDR3 is 19 amino acids long. Germline assignment: CDR1 SGHRS and CDR2 YFSETQ. With 5 bases clipped from V and 0 bases from J, the junction kept 13 bases outside the gene matches. CDR3 amino acids: CASRSGLAGSTFSTDTQYF. The CDR3 DNA reads as TGCGCCAGCAGGTCCGGACTAGCGGGATCAACTTTTAGCACAGATACGCAGTATTTT.

The V call is TRBV6-1, the J call TRBJ1-5; the D is unclear. V lost 8 bases, J lost 0 bases, and 11 bases lay in between. The CDR3 spans 14 residues. Germline CDR1 MNHNS, CDR2 SASEGT. The CDR3 reads CASGEAYSNQPQHF. CDR3 DNA sequence: TGTGCCAGCGGGGAAGCTTATAGCAATCAGCCCCAGCATTTT.

The chain links TRBV5-4 to TRBJ1-1; D call uncertain. The CDR3 sequence is 15 residues long. Looked up from germline, CDR1 is SGHNT and CDR2 is YYREEE (reference sequence). V lost 4 bases to trimming and J lost 4 bases, with 17 bases between them. The CDR3 DNA follows: TGTGCCAGCAGCCCGGTAGAGGGAGTAGGCACTGAAGCTTTCTTT. This encodes CASSPVEGVGTEAFF. Complete variable domain (other parts from reference TRBV5-4 and TRBJ1-1): ETGVTQSPTHLIKTRGQQVTLRCSSQSGHNTVSWYQQALGQGPQFIFQYYREEENGRGNFPPRFSGLQFPNYSSELNVNALELDDSALYLCASSPVEGVGTEAFFGQGTRLTVV.

The chain uses TRBV7-6 and TRBJ2-5; TRBD2 is a possible D gene (6 bases). The CDR3 covers 14 residues. Germline-derived CDR1 and CDR2 are SGHVS and FNYEAQ. Trimming left V 2 bases short and J 0 bases short, with 7 bases between. As DNA, the CDR3 is TGTGCCAGCAGCTTAAGCGGGTACCAAGAGACCCAGTACTTC. Translating it yields CASSLSGYQETQYF.

In DNA form, the CDR3 reads TGTGCCAGCAGCTCTCGGAGATTACACTTCCAAGAGACCCAGTACTTC. Protein product: CASSSRRLHFQETQYF. V usage is TRBV5-4 and J usage is TRBJ2-5; D not resolved. V was pared by 3 bases and J by 1 base, with 16 bases between. The CDR3 length is 16 residues. Germline V CDR1 and CDR2: SGHNT, YYREEE (reference sequence).

The J gene is TRBJ2-5, the V gene TRBV25-1, with 9 bases aligning to TRBD1. The CDR3 totals 14 residues. CDR1 is MGHDK, CDR2 SYGVNS, per germline. V lost 7 bases to trimming and J lost 5 bases; unmatched junction nucleotides: 8. The CDR3 sequence: CASTEQGAKETQYF. The CDR3 DNA sequence: TGTGCCAGCACGGAACAGGGGGCGAAGGAGACCCAGTACTTC.

This clone was seen just once. J is TRBJ2-7 and V is TRBV19; 8 nucleotides match TRBD2. Germline V gene sequence: CDR1 LNHDA, CDR2 SQIVND (reference sequence). V gave up 6 bases and J gave up 0 bases; unmatched junction bases: 10. The CDR3 is 16 residues long. The DNA for the CDR3 is TGTGCCAGTAGCTTGACTAGCGTGAAATACTCCTACGAGCAGTACTTC. Its protein product is CASSLTSVKYSYEQYF.

The chain links TRBV27 to TRBJ1-5, with D perhaps matching TRBD1 (6 bases). CDR3 size: 14 residues. With 3 bases removed from V and 4 bases from J, the gap between germline ends came to 10 bases. CDR1 is MNHEY and CDR2 is SMNVEV in the germline V gene (reference sequence). CDR3: CASSFLGQNQPQHF. In nucleotides, the CDR3 is TGTGCCAGCAGTTTTCTCGGACAGAATCAGCCCCAGCATTTT.

The chain has TRBV5-4 and TRBJ2-2; D perhaps matches TRBD1 (6 bases). The CDR3 is 16 amino acids. Germline V gene sequence: CDR1 SGHNT, CDR2 YYREEE (reference sequence). Trimming took 4 bases from V and 1 from J, leaving 14 bases between them. CDR3 sequence (DNA): TGTGCCAGCAGCCCTTCCGGGACATTGAACACCGGGGAGCTGTTTTTT. Translating gives CASSPSGTLNTGELFF.

This clone was seen a single time. The chain carries TRBV7-6 and TRBJ2-3; 7 nucleotides line up with TRBD1. There are 16 residues in the CDR3. The trim removed 6 bases at V and 6 bases at J, leaving 15 bases unmatched. Germline lookup yields CDR1 SGHVS and CDR2 FNYEAQ. CDR3 protein: CASRPSQDRSIDTQYF. For the CDR3, the DNA is TGTGCCAGCAGGCCTTCGCAGGACAGGAGCATTGATACGCAGTATTTT. Variable domain in full (rest from reference TRBV7-6 and TRBJ2-3): GAGVSQSPRYKVTKRGQDVALRCDPISGHVSLYWYRQALGQGPEFLTYFNYEAQQDKSGLPNDRFSAERPEGSISTLTIQRTEQRDSAMYRCASRPSQDRSIDTQYFGPGTRLTVL.

This clone was detected a few times. This rearrangement joins TRBV6-1 to TRBJ2-7; D is uncertain. The CDR3 runs to 14 residues. The V gene's germline CDR1 is MNHNS and CDR2 SASEGT. V gave up 5 bases and J gave up 2 bases, with 13 bases separating them. The CDR3 DNA is TGTGCCAGCAGTCCCTTCGACCCAGCCTACGAGCAGTACTTC. It is translated as CASSPFDPAYEQYF.

The chain has TRBV7-6 and TRBJ2-7; 8 bases are shared with TRBD2. This CDR3 region has 17 residues. V lost 5 bases and J lost 3; bases outside the gene matches: 15. The germline V gene encodes CDR1 SGHVS and CDR2 FNYEAQ. The CDR3, as DNA: TGTGCCAGCAGCCCTGCGGGGGGCCCGGGAGTACTCTACGAGCAGTACTTC. This sequence encodes CASSPAGGPGVLYEQYF.

The gene calls are TRBV4-3 and TRBJ2-1; 9 bases map to TRBD2. The V gene end was trimmed by 0 bases and the J gene end by 3 bases; junction bases not matched to a gene: 6. This CDR3 has 17 residues. CDR1 is LGHNA and CDR2 is YSLEER in the germline V gene. CDR3 amino acids: CASSQDIAGVRYNEQFF. The CDR3 DNA sequence: TGCGCCAGCAGCCAAGATATAGCGGGAGTTCGCTACAATGAGCAGTTCTTC.

The rearrangement links TRBV4-3 to TRBJ2-1; D gene unclear. V was trimmed by 1 base and J by 0 bases, leaving 7 bases between them. The length of the CDR3 is 15 residues. Germline CDR1 is LGHNA and CDR2 is YSLEER. Here the CDR3 DNA reads TGCGCCAGCAGCCAAGTTCTAAGCTCCTACAATGAGCAGTTCTTC. This encodes CASSQVLSSYNEQFF.

This clone was recorded only once. V gene TRBV28 combines with J gene TRBJ2-7; TRBD1 matches at 8 bases. Germline trimming cut 3 bases from V and 2 bases from J; bases unmatched to any gene: 6. This CDR3 region has 15 residues. Germline CDR1 reads MDHEN; CDR2 reads SYDVKM. CDR3 residues: CASSLGQADTYEQYF. The DNA of the CDR3 is TGTGCCAGCAGTTTGGGACAGGCCGACACCTACGAGCAGTACTTC.

This clone was detected only once. V gene TRBV2 combines with J gene TRBJ1-1; weak D call: TRBD1 (5 bases). V was clipped by 6 bases and J by 0 bases, with 11 bases between them. The CDR3 length is 14 residues. CDR1 and CDR2 from the germline V gene are SNHLY and FYNNEI. This CDR3 is CASRPTEVNTEAFF. The DNA for the CDR3 is TGTGCCAGCAGACCGACAGAAGTGAACACTGAAGCTTTCTTT.

This chain links TRBV29-1 with TRBJ1-1; D gene ambiguous. CDR3 length equals 13 residues. The germline V and J ends were trimmed by 4 bases and 2 bases, with 11 bases remaining between them. Germline CDR1 and CDR2: SQVTM and ANQGSEA. CDR3 in amino acids: CSVAGLVNTEAFF. Written as DNA, the CDR3 is TGCAGCGTTGCTGGGTTGGTAAACACTGAAGCTTTCTTT.

The chain uses TRBV7-9 and TRBJ1-6, with 9 nucleotides matching TRBD1. Germline-derived CDR1 and CDR2 are SEHNR and FQNEAQ (reference sequence). Losses at the gene ends were 5 bases for V and 8 bases for J; bases not matched to a gene: 4. This CDR3 has 14 residues. DNA of the CDR3: TGTGCCAGCAGCGGGACAGGGACAGATTCACCCCTCCACTTT. Its translation: CASSGTGTDSPLHF.

The chain employs TRBV30 and TRBJ2-7; 9 bases are a match to TRBD1. Trimming took 3 bases from V and 2 from J; bases not matched to a gene: 11. Germline CDR1 and CDR2: GTSNPN and SVGIG (reference sequence). The CDR3 is 16 residues long. The CDR3 loop reads CAWRGFSGTGTYEQYF. The CDR3 DNA follows: TGTGCCTGGAGGGGGTTCTCGGGGACAGGGACCTACGAGCAGTACTTC.

The chain is built from TRBV5-8 and TRBJ1-1, with a tentative D call TRBD1 (6 bases). V lost 4 bases and J lost 4, with 11 bases in between. Per germline, CDR1 SGHTS and CDR2 YDEGEE. This CDR3 is built from 13 residues. CDR3: CASSPGGPTEAFF. DNA of the CDR3: TGTGCCAGCAGCCCGGGGGGGCCCACTGAAGCTTTCTTT.